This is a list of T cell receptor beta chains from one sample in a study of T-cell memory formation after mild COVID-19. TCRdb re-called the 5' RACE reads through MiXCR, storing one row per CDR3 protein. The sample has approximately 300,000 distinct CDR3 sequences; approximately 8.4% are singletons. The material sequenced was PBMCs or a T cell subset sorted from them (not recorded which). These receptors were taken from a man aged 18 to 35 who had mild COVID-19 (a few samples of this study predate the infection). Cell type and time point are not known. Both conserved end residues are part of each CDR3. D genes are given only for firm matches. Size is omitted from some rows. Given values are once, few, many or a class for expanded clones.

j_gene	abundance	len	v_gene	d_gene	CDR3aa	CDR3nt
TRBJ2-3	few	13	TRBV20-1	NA	CSTAISFTDTQYF	TGCAGTACTGCGATTAGCTTCACAGATACGCAGTATTTT
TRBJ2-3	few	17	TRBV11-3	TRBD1	CASSRGQARLSTDTQYF	TGTGCCAGCAGCCGGGGACAGGCCCGACTGAGCACAGATACGCAGTATTTT
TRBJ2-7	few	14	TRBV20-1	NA	CSALYGGSSYEQYF	TGCAGTGCTCTATACGGGGGTTCCTCCTACGAGCAGTACTTC
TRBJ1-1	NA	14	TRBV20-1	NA	CSARGEVGDTEAFF	TGCAGTGCTAGAGGAGAGGTGGGGGACACTGAAGCTTTCTTT
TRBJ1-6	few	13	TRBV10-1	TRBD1	CASSGGQASPLHF	TGCGCCAGCAGTGGGGGACAGGCATCACCCCTCCACTTT
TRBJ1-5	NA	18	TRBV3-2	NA	CASSQETRGVVSNQPQHF	TGTGCCAGCAGCCAAGAAACAAGGGGGGTAGTTAGCAATCAGCCCCAGCATTTT
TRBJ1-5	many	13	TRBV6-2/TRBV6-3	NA	CASSYDGNQPQHF	TGTGCCAGCAGTTACGACGGTAATCAGCCCCAGCATTTT
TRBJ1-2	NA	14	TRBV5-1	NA	CASSSRPGESGYTF	TGCGCCAGCAGCTCCCGGCCGGGGGAATCCGGCTACACCTTC
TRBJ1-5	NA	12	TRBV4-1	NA	CASSQDGQPQHF	TGCGCCAGCAGCCAAGACGGTCAGCCCCAGCATTTT
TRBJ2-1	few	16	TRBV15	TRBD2	CATSPRTSGGSREQFF	TGTGCCACCAGCCCCCGGACTAGCGGGGGGAGTCGGGAGCAGTTCTTC
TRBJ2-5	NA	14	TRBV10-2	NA	CASEFGGGGETQYF	TGCGCCAGTGAATTCGGCGGGGGCGGGGAGACCCAGTACTTC
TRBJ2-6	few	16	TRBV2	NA	CASNLQGNSGANVLTF	TGTGCCAGCAACCTCCAGGGGAACTCTGGGGCCAACGTCCTGACTTTC
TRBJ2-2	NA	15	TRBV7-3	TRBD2	CASSKGLAGTGELFF	TGTGCCAGTTCTAAGGGACTAGCGGGTACCGGGGAGCTGTTTTTT
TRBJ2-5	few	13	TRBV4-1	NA	CASSQVRGETQYF	TGCGCCAGCAGCCAAGTACGAGGGGAGACCCAGTACTTC
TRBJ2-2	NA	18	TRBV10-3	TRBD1	CAISVPEEGTGSAGELFF	TGTGCCATCAGTGTTCCGGAGGAAGGGACAGGGAGCGCCGGGGAGCTGTTTTTT
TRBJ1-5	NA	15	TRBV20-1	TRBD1	CSASTGTGVGQPQHF	TGCAGTGCTAGTACCGGGACAGGGGTAGGGCAGCCCCAGCATTTT
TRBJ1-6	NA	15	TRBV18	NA	CASSPESSYNSPLHF	TGTGCCAGCTCGCCGGAAAGCTCCTATAATTCACCCCTCCACTTT
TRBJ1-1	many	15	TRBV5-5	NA	CASSLLGHDLQGAFF	TGTGCCAGCAGCTTGTTGGGACACGACTTACAGGGAGCTTTCTTT
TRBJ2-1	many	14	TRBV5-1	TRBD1	CASSPGGAYNEQFF	TGCGCCAGCAGCCCAGGGGGCGCCTACAATGAGCAGTTCTTC
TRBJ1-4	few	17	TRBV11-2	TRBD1	CASSFSRTGVYDEKLFF	TGTGCCAGCAGCTTCTCCAGAACAGGGGTTTATGATGAAAAACTGTTTTTT
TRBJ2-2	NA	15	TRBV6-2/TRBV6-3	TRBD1	CASSYPDRELRELFF	TGTGCCAGCAGTTACCCAGACAGGGAACTACGGGAGCTGTTTTTT
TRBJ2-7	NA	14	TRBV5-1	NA	CASSLGGAIHEQYF	TGCGCCAGCAGCCTCGGGGGCGCGATCCACGAGCAGTACTTC
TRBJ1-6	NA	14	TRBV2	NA	CASRLGSRDSPLHF	TGTGCCAGCCGCCTTGGGTCTCGCGATTCACCCCTCCACTTT
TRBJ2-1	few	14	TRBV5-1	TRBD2	CASSILAGDNEQFF	TGCGCCAGCAGCATTCTAGCGGGGGACAATGAGCAGTTCTTC
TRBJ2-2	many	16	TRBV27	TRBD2	CASSFLRGAYTGELFF	TGTGCCAGCAGTTTTTTGCGGGGGGCCTACACCGGGGAGCTGTTTTTT
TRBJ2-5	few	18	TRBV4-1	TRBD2	CASSQGVAGGRLQETQYF	TGCGCCAGCAGCCAAGGAGTAGCGGGGGGGAGACTCCAAGAGACCCAGTACTTC
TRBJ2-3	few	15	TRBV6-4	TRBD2	CASSDLAGGSDTQYF	TGTGCCAGCAGTGATCTAGCGGGGGGTTCGGATACGCAGTATTTT
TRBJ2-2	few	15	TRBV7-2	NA	CASRTGLLDTGELFF	TGTGCCAGCAGGACTGGACTGCTGGACACCGGGGAGCTGTTTTTT
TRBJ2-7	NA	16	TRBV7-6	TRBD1	CASSLVGQGANYEQYF	TGTGCCAGCAGCTTAGTTGGTCAGGGGGCTAACTACGAGCAGTACTTC
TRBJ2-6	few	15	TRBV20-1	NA	CSASRLGYGANVLTF	TGCAGTGCTAGCCGTTTGGGCTATGGGGCCAACGTCCTGACTTTC
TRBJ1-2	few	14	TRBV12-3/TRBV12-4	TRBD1	CASTIGTGLYGYTF	TGTGCCAGCACCATAGGGACAGGCCTCTATGGCTACACCTTC